This TCR beta chain stems from a study of cytomegalovirus exposure and HLA in healthy donors. As regards this clone: The antigen is undetermined.

The PCR made use of 60 Vbeta and 13 Jbeta primers. Profiling relied on immunoSEQ multiplex PCR, and the TCRdb table lists in-frame clones only, not all of them. The repertoire consists of 200,000 to 250,000 clones, with 83% occurring once and the leading ten covering about 1.4%. Regarding the study as a whole: Among immune exposure information, only CMV serostatus was available.

The V and J ends lost 4 bases and 3 bases, in that order; junction bases with no gene match: 15. Germline V gene sequence: CDR1 SGHAT, CDR2 FQNNGV. The CDR3 is made up of 18 amino acids. This TCR was recovered from a girl aged 5 to 17 in good health and CMV-seronegative. This chain joins TRBV11-2 and TRBJ1-2; TRBD1 matches 9 bases. Sequenced material: PBMCs. The CDR3 is CASSSLRTGTGRDYGYTF. The DNA for the CDR3 is TGTGCCAGCAGCTCCCTAAGGACCGGGACAGGGAGAGACTATGGCTACACCTTC.